These 17 T cell receptor beta chains share one sample of origin, sequenced in a study of T cells in women clearing cervical HPV infection. The data were produced by immunoSEQ multiplex PCR, yet TCRdb's version contains in-frame clones alone and is incomplete. The sample has 35,000 to 45,000 clones; the top ten hold approximately 5.5%. The sequenced sample consisted of blood buffy coat. The receptors here all came from a woman between 18 and 70 years old with a cervical HPV16 infection that either progressed to CIN3+ or cleared (not recorded which).

About this clone itself: The CDR3 end lies 3 residues beyond the end of the read and is filled in from the germline J gene. The chain links TRBV5-1 to TRBJ1-3; perhaps TRBD1 as D (5 bases). V lost 4 bases to trimming and J lost 2 bases, with 10 bases between them. The CDR3 extends over 14 amino acids. Germline loops: CDR1 SGHRS, CDR2 YFSETQ. Partial CDR3 DNA: TGCGCCAGCAGCCCCCAGGGAGCTGGAAACACC. This sequence encodes CASSPQGAGNT. The full CDR3 protein is CASSPQGAGNTIYF.

Concerning this clone: With the read ending 3 residues before the CDR3 end, the germline J gene is used to fill in that end. This chain joins TRBV18 and TRBJ2-7, with D possibly being TRBD2 (5 bases). This CDR3 contains 15 residues. Germline V CDR1 and CDR2: KGHSH, LQKENI. V dropped 3 bases and J dropped 2 bases, with 14 bases sitting between them. CDR3 protein: CASSPSRGDTYEQYF. CDR3 bases read: TGTGCCAGCTCACCCTCCCGGGGAGATACCTACGAG.

In the case of this clone: With the read ending 3 residues before the CDR3 end, the germline J gene is used to fill in that end. The chain carries TRBV29-1 and TRBJ2-3; TRBD1 matches at 7 bases. CDR1 and CDR2 from the germline V gene are SQVTM and ANQGSEA. The CDR3 totals 9 residues. The CDR3 bases that were read are TGCAGCGCTACAGGGGCG. It is translated as CSATGA. The full CDR3 sequence reads CSATGAQYF.

Details on this clone: The CDR3 is cut off 3 residues early in the read; its end comes from the germline J gene. This chain joins TRBV19 and TRBJ2-7; a weak D match, TRBD1 (6 bases). V lost 2 bases and J 6 bases, leaving 17 bases between the germline ends. The CDR3 sequence is 15 residues long. Looked up from germline, CDR1 is LNHDA and CDR2 is SQIVND (reference sequence). The CDR3 is CASSIFFQVGAEQYF. The covered CDR3 bases are TGTGCCAGTAGTATATTTTTTCAGGTGGGGGCCGAG. Based on the CDR3 plus reference TRBV19 and TRBJ2-7, the full variable domain is DGGITQSPKYLFRKEGQNVTLSCEQNLNHDAMYWYRQDPGQGLRLIYYSQIVNDFQKGDIAEGYSVSREKKESFPLTVTSAQKNPTAFYLCASSIFFQVGAEQYFGPGTRLTVT.

Details on this clone: The read ends 3 residues before the CDR3 terminus; that terminus is restored from the germline J gene. The gene calls are TRBV27 and TRBJ1-4; D possibly corresponds to TRBD1 (6 bases). The germline gives CDR1 MNHEY, CDR2 SMNVEV (reference sequence). This CDR3 comprises 14 residues. V was cut by 3 bases and J by 7 bases, with 12 bases left in between. CDR3 region: CASSFGTQAEKLFF. The part of the CDR3 DNA that was read is TGTGCCAGCAGTTTCGGGACACAAGCTGAAAAA.

Note on this clone: The read is 3 residues too short to cover the CDR3 end, so that end is filled in from the germline J gene. The chain links TRBV9 to TRBJ2-5; maybe TRBD2 (5 bases). This CDR3 is built from 17 residues. Germline CDR1 SGDLS, CDR2 YYNGEE. Trimming removed 0 bases at V and 5 bases at J, with 20 bases between. The CDR3 protein is CASSVESSPILGETQYF. CDR3 DNA, as far as it was read: TGTGCCAGCAGCGTAGAGTCTAGCCCTATTTTGGGGGAGACC.

Comments on this clone: Read coverage stops 3 residues before the CDR3 terminus; the germline J gene supplies the remainder. This chain joins TRBV30 and TRBJ2-6, with D uncertain. The germline V gene has CDR1 GTSNPN and CDR2 SVGIG (reference sequence). V lost 5 bases, J lost 0 bases, and 14 bases lay in between. The CDR3 spans 16 residues. The CDR3: CAWAPTAVSGANVLTF. Incomplete CDR3 DNA: TGTGCCTGGGCCCCGACGGCGGTCTCTGGGGCCAACGTC.

Concerning this clone itself: Read coverage stops 3 residues before the CDR3 terminus; the germline J gene supplies the remainder. V and J are TRBV7-2 and TRBJ2-3; D remains unclear. Trimming stripped 2 bases from V and 1 base from J, with 10 bases between. The CDR3 runs to 15 residues. Germline CDR1 and CDR2: SGHTA and FQGNSA. Here the CDR3 reads CASSLYAERTDTQYF. The CDR3 bases that were read are TGTGCCAGCAGCTTATATGCAGAACGCACAGATACG.

On this clone itself: Read data end 3 residues before the CDR3 end; the end is taken from the germline J gene. The gene calls are TRBV10-1 and TRBJ2-2, with a possible D match to TRBD1 (6 bases). Trimming left V 6 bases short and J 4 bases short, with 12 bases between. The germline V gene has CDR1 WNHNN and CDR2 SYGVQD (reference sequence). This CDR3 is 14 amino acids long. The CDR3 spells CASSADSTTGELFF. The CDR3 DNA, read in part, is TGCGCCAGCAGCGCGGACAGTACCACCGGGGAG.

In regard to this clone: The read ends 3 residues early relative to the CDR3; the germline J gene fills the gap. The chain uses TRBV28 and TRBJ2-1, with 9 bases matching TRBD1. The CDR3 has 15 amino acids. Trimming cost V 4 bases and J 8 bases; bases outside gene matches: 9. Germline CDR1 and CDR2: MDHEN and SYDVKM. The CDR3 DNA, read in part, is TGTGCCAGCAGTTCCCCGGGACAGGGAACCCATGAG. It is translated as CASSSPGQGTHE. From start to end, the CDR3 is CASSSPGQGTHEQFF.

About this clone itself: The CDR3 goes on 3 residues after the read ends, and that part is filled in from the germline J gene. This chain connects TRBV7-9 to TRBJ2-4; D perhaps matches TRBD1 (5 bases). This CDR3 has 14 amino acids. Germline CDR1 reads SEHNR; CDR2 reads FQNEAQ (reference sequence). The CDR3 bases that were read are TGTGCCAGCAGCTCCGTGACAGAGAACTATGGT. This translates into CASSSVTENYG. The whole CDR3 sequence is CASSSVTENYGQYF. The full variable domain, in which reference TRBV7-9 and TRBJ2-4 provide the parts outside the CDR3, is DTGVSQNPRHKITKRGQNVTFRCDPISEHNRLYWYRQTLGQGPEFLTYFQNEAQLEKSRLLSDRFSAERPKGSFSTLEIQRTEQGDSAMYLCASSSVTENYGQYFGAGTRLSVL.

Points on this clone: The read gets to within 3 residues of the CDR3 end, and the germline J gene fills in the rest. The rearrangement links TRBV20-1 to TRBJ2-3; 7 bases align to TRBD2. This CDR3 is 14 amino acids long. Germline CDR1 is DFQATT and CDR2 is SNEGSKA (reference sequence). The CDR3 DNA, read in part, is TGCAGTGCTCGGGGACTACCAGACCAAGAGACG. Translation: CSARGLPDQET. The whole CDR3 protein is CSARGLPDQETQYF.

Notes on this clone: The read terminates 3 residues ahead of where the CDR3 ends, so the germline J gene completes it. V and J are TRBV19 and TRBJ1-1; D perhaps matches TRBD1 (5 bases). Germline CDR1 and CDR2: LNHDA and SQIVND (reference sequence). The CDR3 extends over 15 amino acids. The part of the CDR3 DNA that was read is TGTGCCAGTAGTATAGGGAGCGGGACCTACAATGAG. This sequence encodes CASSIGSGTYNE. The full-length CDR3 reads as CASSIGSGTYNEAFF.

To note about this clone: Read coverage stops 3 residues before the CDR3 terminus; the germline J gene supplies the remainder. The chain combines TRBV14 with TRBJ2-7, with D perhaps matching TRBD1 (5 bases). This CDR3 is 13 amino acids long. The V and J ends lost 4 bases and 5 bases respectively, with 12 bases between them. Germline V lookup: CDR1 SGHDN, CDR2 FVKESK. The sequenced part of the CDR3 DNA is TGTGCCAGCAGCCGCCAGGGCTACGACGAG. Residues: CASSRQGYDE. The entire CDR3 is CASSRQGYDEQYF.

Points on this clone: Sequencing ends 3 residues short of the CDR3 end; the germline J gene provides the rest. The chain joins TRBV6-4 to TRBJ2-3, with a tentative D call TRBD2 (6 bases). Per the germline V gene, CDR1 is MRHNA and CDR2 is SNTAGT. The CDR3 length is 13 residues. Trimming shortened V by 3 bases and J by 5 bases, and 9 bases separated the two germline ends. CDR3 loop: CASSETRGDTQYF. CDR3 DNA, as far as it was read: TGTGCCAGCAGTGAGACTAGAGGAGATACG.

A word on this clone: Coverage ceases 3 residues before the CDR3 finishes, and the germline J gene fills in the end. The rearrangement joins TRBV7-6 to TRBJ2-2, with 7 bases fitting TRBD2. The CDR3 has 16 amino acids. Germline assignment: CDR1 SGHVS and CDR2 FNYEAQ. V lost 5 bases to trimming and J lost 5 bases; unmatched junction nucleotides: 11. This CDR3 reads CASSPIAGWGTGELFF. The sequenced CDR3 bases are TGTGCCAGCAGCCCTATAGCGGGCTGGGGTACCGGGGAG.

About this clone itself: The read falls 3 residues short of the CDR3 end, and the missing part is taken from the germline J gene. The V call is TRBV20-1, the J call TRBJ1-2; unclear D gene. The V end lost 6 bases, the J end lost 3 bases, and 8 bases lay between the germline ends. This CDR3 region has 11 residues. Germline V gene sequence: CDR1 DFQATT, CDR2 SNEGSKA (reference sequence). CDR3 sequence: CSAPRDYGYTF. Partial CDR3 DNA: TGCAGTGCCCCTCGGGACTATGGC.